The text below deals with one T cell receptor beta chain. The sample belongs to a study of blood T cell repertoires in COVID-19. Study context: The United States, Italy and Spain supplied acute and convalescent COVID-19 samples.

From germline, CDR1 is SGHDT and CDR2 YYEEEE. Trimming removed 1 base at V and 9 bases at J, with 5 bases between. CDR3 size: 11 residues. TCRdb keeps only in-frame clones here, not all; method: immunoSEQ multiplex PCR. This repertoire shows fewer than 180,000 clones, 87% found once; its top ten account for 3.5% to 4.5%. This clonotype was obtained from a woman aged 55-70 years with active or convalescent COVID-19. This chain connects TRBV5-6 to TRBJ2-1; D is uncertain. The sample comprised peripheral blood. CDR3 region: CASSLTGEQFF. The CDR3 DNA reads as TGTGCCAGCAGCTTGACGGGTGAGCAGTTCTTC.